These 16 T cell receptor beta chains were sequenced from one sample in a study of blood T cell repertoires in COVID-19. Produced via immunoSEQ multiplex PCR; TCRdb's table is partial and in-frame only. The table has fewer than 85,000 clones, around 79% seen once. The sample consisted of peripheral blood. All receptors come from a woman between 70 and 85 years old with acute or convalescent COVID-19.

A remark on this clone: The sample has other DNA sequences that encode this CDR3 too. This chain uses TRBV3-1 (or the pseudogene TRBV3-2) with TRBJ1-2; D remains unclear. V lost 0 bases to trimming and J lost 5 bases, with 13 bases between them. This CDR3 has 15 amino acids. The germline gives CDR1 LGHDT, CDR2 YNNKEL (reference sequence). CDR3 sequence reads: CASSQDRQAPYGYTF. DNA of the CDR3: TGTGCCAGCAGCCAAGATCGCCAGGCACCATATGGCTACACCTTC.

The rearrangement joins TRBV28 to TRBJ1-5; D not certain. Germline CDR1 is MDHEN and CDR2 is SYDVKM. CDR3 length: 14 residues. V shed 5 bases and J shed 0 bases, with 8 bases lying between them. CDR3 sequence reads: CASSTRNSNQPQHF. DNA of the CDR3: TGTGCCAGCAGTACCAGGAATAGCAATCAGCCCCAGCATTTT.

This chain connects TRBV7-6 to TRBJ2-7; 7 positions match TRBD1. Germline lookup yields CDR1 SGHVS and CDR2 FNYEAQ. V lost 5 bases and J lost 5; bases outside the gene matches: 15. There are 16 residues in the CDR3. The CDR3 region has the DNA TGTGCCAGCAGCCTTGGGACAGTTAGGTCCCACGACGAGCAGTACTTC. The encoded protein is CASSLGTVRSHDEQYF.

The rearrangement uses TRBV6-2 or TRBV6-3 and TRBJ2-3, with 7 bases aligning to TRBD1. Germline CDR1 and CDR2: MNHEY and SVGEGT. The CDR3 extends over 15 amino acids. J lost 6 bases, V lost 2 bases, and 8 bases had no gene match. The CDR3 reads CASSYPLQGKDTQYF. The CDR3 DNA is TGTGCCAGCAGTTACCCACTACAGGGGAAGGATACGCAGTATTTT.

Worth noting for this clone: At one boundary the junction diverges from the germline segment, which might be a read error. As DNA, the CDR3 is TGCAGTCCTAGCGTTCAGTTCTTC. Encoded protein: CSPSVQFF. The chain has TRBV20-1 and TRBJ2-1; TRBD2 might be the D (6 bases). Germline assignment: CDR1 DFQATT and CDR2 SNEGSKA (reference sequence). The CDR3 extends over 8 amino acids.

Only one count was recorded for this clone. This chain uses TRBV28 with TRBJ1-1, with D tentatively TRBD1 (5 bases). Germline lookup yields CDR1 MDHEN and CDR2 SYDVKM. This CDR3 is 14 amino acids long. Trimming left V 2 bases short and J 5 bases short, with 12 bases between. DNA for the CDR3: TGTGCCAGCAGTTTAGCAGGGCGGGGGACTGAAGCTTTCTTT. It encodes CASSLAGRGTEAFF.

The CDR3 DNA is TGTGCCAGCAGTGCAGGACTAGCGGGCCACATCCGCTTCGAGCAGTACTTC. Its translation: CASSAGLAGHIRFEQYF. V and J are TRBV25-1 and TRBJ2-7, with TRBD2 matching 11 bases. This CDR3 contains 17 residues. Germline V CDR1 and CDR2: MGHDK, SYGVNS. Trimming took 4 bases from V and 6 from J; bases not matched to a gene: 14.

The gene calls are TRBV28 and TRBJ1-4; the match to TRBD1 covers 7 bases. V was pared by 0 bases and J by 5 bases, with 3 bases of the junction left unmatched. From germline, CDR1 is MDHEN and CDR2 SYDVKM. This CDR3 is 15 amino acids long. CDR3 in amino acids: CASSLWGQSNEKLFF. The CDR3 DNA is TGTGCCAGCAGTTTATGGGGACAGTCCAATGAAAAACTGTTTTTT.

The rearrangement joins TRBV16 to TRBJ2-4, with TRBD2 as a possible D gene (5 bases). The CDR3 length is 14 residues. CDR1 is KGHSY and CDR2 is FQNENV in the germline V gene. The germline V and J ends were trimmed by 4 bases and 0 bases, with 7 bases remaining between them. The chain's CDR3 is CASSLTRAKNIQYF. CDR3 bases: TGTGCCAGCAGCCTTACTAGAGCCAAAAACATTCAGTACTTC.

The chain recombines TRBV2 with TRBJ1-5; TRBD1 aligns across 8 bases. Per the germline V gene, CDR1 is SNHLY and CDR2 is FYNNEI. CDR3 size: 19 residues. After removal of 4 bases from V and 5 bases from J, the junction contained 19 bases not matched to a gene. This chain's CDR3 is CASSAQFPGTGLSHQPQHF. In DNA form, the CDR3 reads TGTGCCAGCAGTGCCCAATTTCCCGGGACAGGATTGTCACATCAGCCCCAGCATTTT.

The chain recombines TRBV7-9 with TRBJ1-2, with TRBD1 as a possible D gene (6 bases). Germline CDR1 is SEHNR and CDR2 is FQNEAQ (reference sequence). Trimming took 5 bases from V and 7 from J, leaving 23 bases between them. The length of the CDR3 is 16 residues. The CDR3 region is CASSHLLGGDTGGYTF. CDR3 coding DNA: TGTGCCAGCAGCCACCTGCTTGGGGGCGATACTGGTGGCTACACCTTC.

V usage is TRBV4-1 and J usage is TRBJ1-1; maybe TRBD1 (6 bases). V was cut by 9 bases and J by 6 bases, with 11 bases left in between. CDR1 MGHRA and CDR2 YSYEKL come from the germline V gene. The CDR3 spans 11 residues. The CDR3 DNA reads TGCGCCAGATCCGAGGGGGCTGAAGCTTTCTTT. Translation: CARSEGAEAFF.

In nucleotides, the CDR3 is TGTGCCAGCAGCTTAGGGGTGGGGCCAGGAGAGACCCAGTACTTC. This gives the protein CASSLGVGPGETQYF. This chain links TRBV7-2 with TRBJ2-5; D perhaps matches TRBD1 (5 bases). The CDR3 is 15 amino acids. CDR1 and CDR2 from the germline V gene are SGHTA and FQGNSA. The V gene lost 1 base and the J gene lost 4 bases, with 13 bases spanning the gap.

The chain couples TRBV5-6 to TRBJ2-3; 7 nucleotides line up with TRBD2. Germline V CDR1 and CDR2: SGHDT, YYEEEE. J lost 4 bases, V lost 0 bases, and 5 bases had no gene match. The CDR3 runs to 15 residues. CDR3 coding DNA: TGTGCCAGCAGCTTGGCCCCACGGGGGGCAGATACGCAGTATTTT. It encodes CASSLAPRGADTQYF.

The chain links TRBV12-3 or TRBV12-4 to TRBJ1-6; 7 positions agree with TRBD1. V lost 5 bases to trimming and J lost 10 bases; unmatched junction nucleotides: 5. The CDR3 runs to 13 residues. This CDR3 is CASSPGTVSPLHF. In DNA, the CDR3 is TGTGCCAGCAGTCCCGGGACAGTCTCACCCCTCCACTTT.

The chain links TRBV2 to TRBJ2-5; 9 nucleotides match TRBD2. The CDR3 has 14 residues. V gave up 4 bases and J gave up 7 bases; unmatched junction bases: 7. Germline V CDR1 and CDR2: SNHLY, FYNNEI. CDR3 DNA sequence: TGTGCCAGCAGTGTCGGGACTAGCAGTGGGACCCAGTACTTC. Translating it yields CASSVGTSSGTQYF.